This TCR beta chain emerged from a study of blood T cell repertoires in COVID-19. The wider study: Both acute and convalescent COVID-19 samples were obtained from the United States, Italy and Spain. The analysed material was cDNA or gDNA that came from T cells, B-cell-depleted T cells, or PBMCs.

It was during active infection that Seattle patients were enrolled and then longitudinally followed. Per the authors' pipeline: By means of reference gene primer amplification, nucleated cell counts were estimated. Profiling relied on immunoSEQ multiplex PCR, and the TCRdb table lists in-frame clones only, not all of them. The V and J calls and the clone size are those of that table, but D and trimming were determined from the DNA. Among over 150,000 clones, roughly 86% were seen once, and the ten largest hold under 0.65%. Sequencing was carried out using peripheral blood. The clonotype originates from a man aged 55 to 70 with COVID-19, enrolled during active disease.

CDR3 sequence reads: CASSYSPGSGGYTF. Here the CDR3 DNA reads TGTGCCAGCAGTTACTCCCCGGGATCTGGTGGCTACACCTTC. The rearrangement joins TRBV6-5 to TRBJ1-2; D gene uncertain. This CDR3 is built from 14 residues. V was clipped by 0 bases and J by 7 bases, with 12 bases between them. Germline V gives CDR1 MNHEY, CDR2 SVGAGI.